This T cell receptor (beta chain) was sequenced for a study of T cells in Graves' hyperthyroidism and ophthalmopathy. CDR3 size: 15 residues. The ends were cut back, 5 bases at V and 8 bases at J, with 18 bases in the middle. Germline CDR1 is ENHRY and CDR2 is SYGVKD. Amplification yielded TCR beta CDR3 regions, with RNA transcripts as the source. The HTBI primer set served for first-round RT-PCR of the TCR CDR3. MiXCR, run by TCRdb on the multiplex PCR reads, gives a single entry per CDR3 protein. Among a few hundred thousand distinct CDR3 sequences, about 20% were seen once, and the ten largest hold about 53%.

Sequencing used blood. This sequence was found in a woman aged 45-65 years with Graves' hyperthyroidism. The chain employs TRBV10-3 and TRBJ2-2, with D unresolved. The CDR3 sequence is CAISPHGQNAGELFF. CDR3 nucleotide sequence: TGTGCCATCAGTCCCCATGGGCAGAATGCGGGGGAGCTGTTTTTT.